The 13 T cell receptor beta chains below all came from one sample that was sequenced in a study of CD8+ T cells in alopecia areata (dated by TCRdb to the late 2010s). The method behind the library was the immunoSEQ multiplex PCR assay. For TCR sequencing, RNA was extracted from every sample and reverse transcribed into cDNA to serve as template. In its TCRdb copy, this immuneACCESS table keeps in-frame sequences only and misses some clones. Where compared with another copy, unresolved V genes explain less than half of these, and the others have no known cause. For this sample, more than 90,000 clones appear and none is a singleton. The ten largest make up roughly 21% of the sample. The material sequenced was lesional skin. The receptors were sampled from a C3H/HeJ mouse with alopecia areata. Members of this strain share the MHC haplotype H2-k.

This clone was recorded many times. The gene names given are mouse names. The read gets to within 4 residues of the CDR3 end, and the germline J gene fills in the rest. This chain connects TRBV13-3 to TRBJ2-1, with D perhaps matching TRBD2 (5 bases). Germline CDR1 NNHDY, CDR2 SYVADS. V dropped 2 bases and J dropped 3 bases, with 9 bases sitting between them. The CDR3 extends over 14 amino acids. CDR3 in amino acids: CASSESGPYAEQFF. Partial CDR3 DNA: TGTGCCAGCAGTGAATCTGGGCCCTATGCT.

This clone has more than one count but fewer than ten. At residue 13, the TCRdb protein and translated DNA are inconsistent; the protein given comes from the DNA. Gene labels here are mouse ones. The missing CDR3 end, 3 residues past where the read stops, is filled in from the germline J gene. This chain links TRBV19 with TRBJ1-3; 7 nucleotides align to TRBD1. From germline, CDR1 is FNHDT and CDR2 SITEND (reference sequence). Trimming at V came to 4 bases and at J to 0 bases, leaving 7 bases not matched to a gene. This CDR3 region has 16 residues. The chain's CDR3 is CASSLGTDPSGNTLYF. The covered CDR3 bases are TGTGCCAGCAGTCTTGGGACAGATCCTTCTGGAAATACG.

Turning to this clone: The genes are named according to mouse. The read falls 4 residues short of the CDR3 end, and the missing part is taken from the germline J gene. The J gene is TRBJ2-1, the V gene TRBV13-1, with TRBD2 matching over 12 bases. CDR1 and CDR2 (germline): NSHNY, SYGAGN. The CDR3 spans 17 residues. After removal of 0 bases from V and 4 bases from J, the junction contained 5 bases not matched to a gene. The CDR3 sequence: CASSDAPGTGGYAEQFF. The part of the CDR3 DNA that was read is TGTGCCAGCAGTGATGCGCCCGGGACTGGGGGGTATGCT.

Turning to this clone: Genes and germline come from the mouse. The CDR3 end lies 4 residues beyond the end of the read and is filled in from the germline J gene. The chain has TRBV13-3 and TRBJ2-3, with TRBD2 matching 10 bases. The CDR3 loop spans 15 amino acids. Germline V lookup: CDR1 NNHDY, CDR2 SYVADS. J lost 4 bases, V lost 0 bases, and 2 bases had no gene match. The CDR3: CASSDAGGASETLYF. Partial CDR3 DNA: TGTGCCAGCAGTGATGCTGGGGGGGCCTCAGAA.

The table lists this clone with a few counts. The gene names here belong to mouse. The read stops 4 residues short of the end of the CDR3; the missing end is completed from the germline J gene. The rearrangement links TRBV13-2 to TRBJ1-1; 12 positions agree with TRBD1. The CDR3 contains 14 residues. CDR1 is NNHNN and CDR2 is SYGAGS in the germline V gene (reference sequence). CDR3 bases read: TGTGCCAGCGGTGCGGGACAGGGGGCGCGA. Encoded protein: CASGAGQGAR. The whole CDR3 protein reads CASGAGQGAREVFF.

As for this clone: These gene names are mouse names. The read ends 4 residues shy of where the CDR3 ends; the end is completed using the germline J gene. The rearrangement links TRBV19 to TRBJ2-5; 10 bases match TRBD2. With V trimmed by 1 base and J by 2 bases, 1 base remained unmatched. The CDR3 contains 15 residues. Germline V gene lookup returns CDR1 FNHDT and CDR2 SITEND (reference sequence). The CDR3 protein is CASSILGGRQDTQYF. CDR3 DNA, as far as it was read: TGTGCCAGCAGTATACTGGGGGGGCGCCAAGAC.

Note on this clone: The gene names here belong to mouse. The read gets to within 4 residues of the CDR3 end, and the germline J gene fills in the rest. The chain recombines TRBV1 with TRBJ1-4; D may be TRBD1 (6 bases). The CDR3 is 15 residues long. Per germline, CDR1 NSQYPW and CDR2 LRSPGD (reference sequence). Trimming left V 0 bases short and J 5 bases short, with 10 bases between. CDR3 sequence: CTCSADRGQNERLFF. CDR3 bases read: TGCACCTGCAGTGCAGATCGAGGACAGAACGAA.

A word on this clone: Gene names denote mouse genes. The missing CDR3 end, 4 residues past where the read stops, is filled in from the germline J gene. The J gene is TRBJ2-2, the V gene TRBV1, with TRBD1 as a possible D gene (6 bases). Deletions cut 2 bases from V and 4 bases from J, with 8 bases between. The CDR3 is made up of 14 amino acids. Germline values: CDR1 NSQYPW, CDR2 LRSPGD (reference sequence). CDR3 in amino acids: CTCSAQGSTGQLYF. The sequenced CDR3 bases are TGCACCTGCAGTGCACAGGGGTCCACCGGG.

This clone has a handful of counts. The germline and genes are mouse ones. The read halts 4 residues ahead of the CDR3 end, with the missing end drawn from the germline J gene. The chain employs TRBV1 and TRBJ2-2; tentative D call: TRBD1 (7 bases). There are 15 residues in the CDR3. The V end was cut by 4 bases, the J end by 4 bases, with 13 bases between. Germline-derived CDR1 and CDR2 are NSQYPW and LRSPGD (reference sequence). The sequenced part of the CDR3 DNA is TGCACCTGCAGTGGTGAAGGGGGCTTCACCGGG. Translated: CTCSGEGGFTG. From start to end, the CDR3 is CTCSGEGGFTGQLYF.

In its sample, this clone was seen a few times. Gene names are mouse gene names. The read finishes 4 residues shy of the CDR3 end, and the germline J gene is used to complete it. The chain has TRBV13-3 and TRBJ1-2, with D possibly being TRBD1 (6 bases). Germline CDR1 NNHDY, CDR2 SYVADS. The length of the CDR3 is 14 residues. V was trimmed by 2 bases and J by 4 bases, leaving 12 bases between them. The part of the CDR3 DNA that was read is TGTGCCAGCAGTGAGCAGGGGACGGTCTCC. Encoded protein: CASSEQGTVS. The entire CDR3 protein is CASSEQGTVSDYTF.

There are many counts of this clone. Gene and germline names: mouse. Coverage ceases 4 residues before the CDR3 finishes, and the germline J gene fills in the end. The chain has TRBV13-3 and TRBJ2-2; 9 nucleotides match TRBD2. The V gene's germline CDR1 is NNHDY and CDR2 SYVADS. This CDR3 is built from 16 residues. The ends lost 1 base at V and 4 bases at J; junction bases unmatched: 5. The CDR3 DNA, read in part, is TGTGCCAGCAGTGATCGACTGGGGGACGGCACCGGG. It encodes CASSDRLGDGTG. The full CDR3 protein reads CASSDRLGDGTGQLYF.

A few counts support this clone. Mouse gene names apply. The missing CDR3 end, 4 residues past where the read stops, is filled in from the germline J gene. The sample carries other DNA sequences with the same CDR3. The chain is built from TRBV13-3 and TRBJ2-5; TRBD2 matches at 10 bases. In germline, CDR1 is NNHDY, CDR2 SYVADS. The CDR3 is 15 amino acids. Trimming at V came to 4 bases and at J to 2 bases, leaving 4 bases not matched to a gene. This chain's CDR3 is CASSWTGGSQDTQYF. The covered CDR3 bases are TGTGCCAGCAGTTGGACTGGGGGCTCCCAAGAC.

Notes on this clone: A much larger clone differs from this one at a single base, so this may be a read error. Mouse gene names apply. The read is 4 residues too short to cover the CDR3 end, so that end is filled in from the germline J gene. Other DNA sequences within the sample encode an identical CDR3. The chain links TRBV13-1 to TRBJ2-1, with TRBD2 matching 10 bases. CDR3 length: 14 residues. Germline CDR1 NSHNY, CDR2 SYGAGN. The sequenced CDR3 bases are TGTGCCAGCAGTGGGGACTGGGGAGGGGCT. Encoded protein: CASSGDWGGA. In full, the CDR3 is CASSGDWGGAEQFF.